This entry lists 5 T cell receptor beta chains sequenced from one sample in a study of blood T cells in healthy people across ages. Primers used in a second PCR of about 6 to 11 cycles were a sample-barcoded 5' primer and a J-beta primer mix. TCRdb reprocessed the 5' RACE reads via MiXCR and lists one record per CDR3 protein. The table has 1.8 million or so distinct CDR3 sequences, 35% to 50% seen once; the top ten hold under 30%. Sequences were obtained from blood. The receptors here all came from a human donor in good health.

This clonotype was seen only a few times. The chain uses TRBV20-1 and TRBJ2-7; D remains unclear. Trimming pared 0 bases from V and 2 bases from J, leaving 17 bases between. This CDR3 is 16 amino acids long. Germline CDR1 reads DFQATT; CDR2 reads SNEGSKA (reference sequence). DNA of the CDR3: TGCAGTGCTAGAGACCCTAGGCTGACGGAGACCTACGAGCAGTACTTC. It translates to CSARDPRLTETYEQYF.

The chain employs TRBV9 and TRBJ2-3; no reliable D call. This CDR3 contains 14 residues. Germline V gene data show CDR1 as SGDLS and CDR2 as YYNGEE. V lost 3 bases to trimming and J lost 6 bases, with 14 bases between them. The CDR3 DNA follows: TGTGCCAGCAGCGGGGGATCCTTAGTGGATACGCAGTATTTT. Protein: CASSGGSLVDTQYF.

This clonotype was seen more than once but under ten times. The genes are TRBV20-1 and TRBJ1-2, with 7 bases matching TRBD1. J lost 5 bases, V lost 6 bases, and 12 bases had no gene match. Looked up from germline, CDR1 is DFQATT and CDR2 is SNEGSKA (reference sequence). The CDR3 consists of 14 residues. The CDR3 region is CSADDRAYDYGYTF. The CDR3 DNA reads TGCAGTGCAGATGACAGGGCATATGATTATGGCTACACCTTC.

There are a few counts of this clonotype. The chain's CDR3 is CASRPSLAGGYNEQFF. The CDR3 nucleotides read TGTGCCAGCAGACCGTCACTAGCGGGGGGCTACAATGAGCAGTTCTTC. This rearrangement joins TRBV6-5 to TRBJ2-1; 12 positions agree with TRBD2. V lost 6 bases to trimming and J lost 3 bases; unmatched junction nucleotides: 6. CDR3 size: 16 residues. Germline CDR1 and CDR2: MNHEY and SVGAGI.

This clonotype was counted a few times. The J gene is TRBJ1-1, the V gene TRBV15; D not certain. Germline lookup yields CDR1 LNHNV and CDR2 YYDKDF (reference sequence). The CDR3 loop spans 13 amino acids. The germline V and J ends were trimmed by 2 bases and 6 bases, with 10 bases remaining between them. CDR3 bases: TGTGCCACCAGCAGAAGTCTGAGGCCTGAAGCTTTCTTT. Its translation is CATSRSLRPEAFF.